This T cell receptor (beta chain) was captured by sequencing in a study of blood T cell repertoires in COVID-19. Some clones are missing from TCRdb's copy, which holds only in-frame ones; the method was immunoSEQ multiplex PCR. The sample yields fewer than 200,000 clones, roughly 86% seen once. Germline lookup yields CDR1 WNHNN and CDR2 SYGVQD (reference sequence). With 3 bases clipped from V and 4 bases from J, the junction kept 10 bases outside the gene matches. CDR3 length: 16 residues. Input material: peripheral blood. This receptor was identified in an elderly woman with COVID-19, enrolled during active disease. The gene calls are TRBV10-1 and TRBJ2-5, with 8 bases that match TRBD1. CDR3 in amino acids: CASSDSGQGQGETQYF. CDR3 DNA: TGCGCCAGCAGTGATTCAGGACAGGGCCAAGGAGAGACCCAGTACTTC.